The clone carrying this T cell receptor (beta chain) was seen more than once but under ten times. Its target is unknown. Trimming took off 4 bases at V and 9 bases at J, with 22 bases between the two ends. This CDR3 is built from 15 residues. Germline CDR1 SGDLS, CDR2 YYNGEE. This record belongs to a study of response to subunit inactivated influenza vaccine. TCRdb itself ran the RT-PCR reads through MiXCR, one entry per CDR3 protein. The sample yields 610,000 or so distinct CDR3 sequences, roughly 15% seen once. Whole-study findings and limits: That few new T cells are recruited by each seasonal influenza vaccination was the authors' suggestion.

This receptor was identified in a man in his fifties who received an inactivated influenza vaccine. The V and J genes are TRBV9 and TRBJ2-5; tentative D call: TRBD2 (6 bases). The sample here was PBMCs from blood, taken 11 to 12 days after vaccination. DNA of the CDR3: TGTGCCAGCAGCCCCCGTGAGGGATCGGTAGCGGCCCAGTACTTC. This sequence encodes CASSPREGSVAAQYF. The variable domain in full, completed from reference TRBV9 and TRBJ2-5, reads DSGVTQTPKHLITATGQRVTLRCSPRSGDLSVYWYQQSLDQGLQFLIQYYNGEERAKGNILERFSAQQFPDLHSELNLSSLELGDSALYFCASSPREGSVAAQYFGPGTRLLVL.